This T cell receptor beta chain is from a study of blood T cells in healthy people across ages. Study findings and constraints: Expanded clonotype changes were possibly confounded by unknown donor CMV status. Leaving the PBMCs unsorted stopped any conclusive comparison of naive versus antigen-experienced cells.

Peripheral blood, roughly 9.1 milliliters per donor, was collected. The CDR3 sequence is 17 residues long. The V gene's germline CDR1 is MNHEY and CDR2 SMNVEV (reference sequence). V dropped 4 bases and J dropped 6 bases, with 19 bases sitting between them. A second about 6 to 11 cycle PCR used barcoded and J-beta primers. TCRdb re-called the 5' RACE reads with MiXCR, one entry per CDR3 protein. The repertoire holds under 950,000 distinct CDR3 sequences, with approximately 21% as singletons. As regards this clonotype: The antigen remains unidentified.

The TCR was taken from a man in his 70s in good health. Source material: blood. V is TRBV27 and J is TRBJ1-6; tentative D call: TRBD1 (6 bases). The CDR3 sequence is CASSSRGGPWGNSPLHF. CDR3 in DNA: TGTGCCAGCAGTTCCCGGGGGGGCCCCTGGGGTAATTCACCCCTCCACTTT.